One and the same sample provided the 12 T cell receptor beta chains below, sequenced in a study of CD8+ T cells in alopecia areata. Reverse transcription of extracted RNA yielded cDNA, which provided the sequencing template. TCRdb's table, derived via immunoSEQ multiplex PCR, lists solely in-frame clones and lacks some. The sample shows some 240,000 clones, about 60% of them seen only once. The source was CD4+ T cells sorted from blood, collected at week 0. These receptors all come from a human donor with alopecia areata.

The chain employs TRBV5-6 and TRBJ2-1, with TRBD2 matching 14 bases. With V trimmed by 6 bases and J by 8 bases, 7 bases remained unmatched. The CDR3 loop spans 15 amino acids. The germline CDR1 and CDR2 sequences are SGHDT and YYEEEE. The CDR3 DNA is TGTGCCAGCATAGGGACTAGCGGGAGATTCTATGAGCAGTTCTTC. Its translation is CASIGTSGRFYEQFF.

The chain is built from TRBV2 and TRBJ1-2; D is possibly TRBD1 (5 bases). The CDR3 is 14 amino acids. Germline-derived CDR1 and CDR2 are SNHLY and FYNNEI. The ends were cut back, 5 bases at V and 2 bases at J, with 12 bases in the middle. The CDR3 DNA sequence: TGTGCCAGCAGTCCCGAACGGGGCAACTATGGCTACACCTTC. Translation: CASSPERGNYGYTF. The variable domain in full, with the rest retrieved from reference TRBV2 and TRBJ1-2, is EPEVTQTPSHQVTQMGQEVILRCVPISNHLYFYWYRQILGQKVEFLVSFYNNEISEKSEIFDDQFSVERPDGSNFTLKIRSTKLEDSAMYFCASSPERGNYGYTFGSGTRLTVV.

This chain connects TRBV6-1 to TRBJ1-5; D is possibly TRBD1 (6 bases). This CDR3 region has 16 residues. The germline gives CDR1 MNHNS, CDR2 SASEGT. V gave up 0 bases and J gave up 5 bases, with 14 bases separating them. Here the CDR3 reads CASSEAVMRTDQPQHF. The CDR3 DNA is TGTGCCAGCAGTGAAGCCGTGATGAGGACAGATCAGCCCCAGCATTTT.

This clone has a handful of counts. V usage is TRBV4-2 and J usage is TRBJ2-3; D is undetermined. Germline values: CDR1 LGHNA, CDR2 YNFKEQ. The CDR3 is made up of 14 amino acids. Trimming stripped 1 base from V and 2 bases from J, with 7 bases between. CDR3 loop: CASSQGGNTDTQYF. The CDR3 DNA follows: TGTGCCAGCAGCCAAGGTGGAAACACAGATACGCAGTATTTT.

In its sample, this clone was seen a few times. The J gene is TRBJ2-7, the V gene TRBV5-1; 8 positions agree with TRBD2. This CDR3 contains 16 residues. V was clipped by 2 bases and J by 0 bases; unmatched bases: 7. From germline, CDR1 is SGHRS and CDR2 YFSETQ. The CDR3 DNA is TGCGCCAGCAGCTTCGGTAGCGGGAAGAGCTCCTACGAGCAGTACTTC. Its translation is CASSFGSGKSSYEQYF.

This clone has a handful of counts. The chain is built from TRBV2 and TRBJ1-1, with D perhaps TRBD1 (5 bases). V was cut by 5 bases and J by 2 bases, with 12 bases left in between. Germline CDR1 SNHLY, CDR2 FYNNEI. The CDR3 sequence is 14 residues long. In DNA form, the CDR3 reads TGTGCCAGCAGTCAGGGAGGGAGAAACACTGAAGCTTTCTTT. Amino acids: CASSQGGRNTEAFF.

This clone was seen only a few times. The CDR3 is CASTRTELNEKLFF. DNA of the CDR3: TGTGCCAGCACCCGGACAGAACTTAATGAAAAACTGTTTTTT. The chain uses TRBV7-9 and TRBJ1-4, with D perhaps TRBD1 (6 bases). Deletions cut 7 bases from V and 4 bases from J, with 13 bases between. The V gene's germline CDR1 is SEHNR and CDR2 FQNEAQ (reference sequence). This CDR3 spans 14 amino acids.

This chain connects TRBV6-1 to TRBJ1-1; 8 nucleotides agree with TRBD1. The germline V gene encodes CDR1 MNHNS and CDR2 SASEGT. Trimming at V came to 6 bases and at J to 1 base, leaving 4 bases not matched to a gene. The CDR3 spans 14 residues. The CDR3: CASSRTGRNTEAFF. CDR3 in DNA: TGTGCCAGCAGCCGGACAGGGAGGAACACTGAAGCTTTCTTT.

This clone turned up a few times. Other DNA sequences in the sample encode the same CDR3. The chain is built from TRBV7-9 and TRBJ1-1, with 7 bases fitting TRBD1. The germline V gene encodes CDR1 SEHNR and CDR2 FQNEAQ (reference sequence). The CDR3 spans 15 residues. Trimming at V came to 1 base and at J to 2 bases, leaving 4 bases not matched to a gene. The CDR3 nucleotides read TGTGCCAGCAGCTTAGGGGACAGAGGAAACACTGAAGCTTTCTTT. Translation: CASSLGDRGNTEAFF.

The V call is TRBV30, the J call TRBJ2-5; a possible D gene is TRBD1 (6 bases). CDR3 length: 12 amino acids. Germline V gene lookup returns CDR1 GTSNPN and CDR2 SVGIG (reference sequence). Trimming pared 3 bases from V and 8 bases from J, leaving 13 bases between. The CDR3 region is CAWSPGVGTQYF. As DNA, the CDR3 is TGTGCCTGGAGCCCAGGGGTGGGCACCCAGTACTTC.

The rearrangement links TRBV30 to TRBJ2-1; TRBD2 agrees at 8 bases. The CDR3 loop spans 16 amino acids. The germline CDR1 and CDR2 sequences are GTSNPN and SVGIG (reference sequence). V gave up 0 bases and J gave up 2 bases; unmatched junction bases: 6. The CDR3 coding sequence is TGTGCCTGGAGTGTAACTTCCGGGGGGGCCTACAATGAGCAGTTCTTC. Translating it yields CAWSVTSGGAYNEQFF.

This chain uses TRBV6-5 with TRBJ1-4; D ambiguous. V shed 2 bases and J shed 7 bases, with 5 bases lying between them. CDR1 and CDR2 from the germline V gene are MNHEY and SVGAGI. This CDR3 has 12 residues. CDR3 sequence reads: CASSYGSEKLFF. The DNA for the CDR3 is TGTGCCAGCAGTTACGGAAGTGAAAAACTGTTTTTT.